This T cell receptor beta chain came from a study of T-cell memory formation after mild COVID-19. Findings and limits, study-wide: Clones which contracted sat mainly in CM and EM if CD4+, and in EMRA if CD8+.

V was pared by 0 bases and J by 5 bases, with 3 bases of the junction left unmatched. Germline CDR1 reads SGHRS; CDR2 reads YFSETQ. This CDR3 spans 14 amino acids. The table lists this clonotype with many counts. Its antigen is undetermined. TCRdb reprocessed the 5' RACE reads with MiXCR, giving one entry per CDR3 protein. The sample yields about 100,000 distinct CDR3 sequences, 11% seen once. This sequence originates from a man aged 18 to 29 who had mild COVID-19 (a few samples of this study predate the infection). Cell type and time point are not known. The sample was PBMCs or a T cell subset sorted from them (not recorded which). The chain combines TRBV5-1 with TRBJ2-7; 9 nucleotides align to TRBD1. The CDR3 is CASSLGDRVDEQYV. The CDR3 DNA follows: TGCGCCAGCAGCTTGGGGGACAGGGTGGACGAGCAGTACGTC.